The 8 T cell receptor beta chains listed next were all sequenced from one sample in a study of beta chain features in type 1 diabetes. These receptors' targets are unknown. Study-level findings and limits: There was a moderate but significant shortening of TCRB CDR3s in all four CD4+ subsets of Type 1 diabetes patients.

The investigators reverse transcribed all of the isolated RNA, so they sequenced expressed TCRB transcripts. The method was immunoSEQ multiplex PCR; TCRdb's version includes in-frame clones alone and lacks a portion of them. Among 300,000 to 450,000 clones listed, roughly a tenth were seen once. The sequenced sample consisted of central memory CD4+ T cells from blood. The receptors were gathered from a man aged 25 to 45 with type 1 diabetes.

This clone was seen only a few times. The chain has TRBV6-1 and TRBJ2-1; no definite D call. The germline V and J ends were trimmed by 5 bases and 9 bases, with 14 bases remaining between them. This CDR3 has 13 residues. The V gene's germline CDR1 is MNHNS and CDR2 SASEGT. CDR3 loop: CASSLSTVGEQFF. CDR3 bases: TGTGCCAGCAGTTTATCCACAGTGGGTGAGCAGTTCTTC.

This clone was seen more than once but under ten times. The rearrangement joins TRBV23-1 to TRBJ2-7, with D hard to call. TRBV23-1 is given ORF status, its function remaining uncertain. CDR3 length: 9 residues. The V and J ends lost 5 bases and 4 bases respectively, with 0 bases between them. The CDR3 DNA sequence: TGCGCCAGCAGTTACGAGCAGTACTTC. Protein: CASSYEQYF.

The chain is built from TRBV4-1 and TRBJ2-6, with TRBD2 matching over 7 bases. Germline V gene sequence: CDR1 MGHRA, CDR2 YSYEKL. Trimming cost V 6 bases and J 4 bases; bases outside gene matches: 3. The CDR3 covers 14 residues. CDR3: CASRGGEGANVLTF. The CDR3 DNA is TGCGCCAGCAGGGGAGGGGAGGGGGCCAACGTCCTGACTTTC.

Many counts were recorded for this clone. The rearrangement joins TRBV5-4 to TRBJ2-5; 8 nucleotides agree with TRBD1. This CDR3 spans 14 amino acids. V shed 4 bases and J 0 bases; nucleotides not matched to a gene: 2. The germline CDR1 and CDR2 sequences are SGHNT and YYREEE (reference sequence). CDR3 sequence: CASSEDRDQETQYF. Written as DNA, the CDR3 is TGTGCCAGCAGCGAGGACAGGGACCAAGAGACCCAGTACTTC.

In its sample, this clone was seen a few times. The chain is built from TRBV28 and TRBJ1-1, with 10 bases lining up with TRBD1. Germline V lookup: CDR1 MDHEN, CDR2 SYDVKM. V dropped 5 bases and J dropped 3; count of bases not matched to a gene: 6. This CDR3 is 15 amino acids long. The CDR3 here is CASSPRTGGDTEAFF. CDR3 nucleotides: TGTGCCAGCAGTCCCCGGACAGGGGGAGACACTGAAGCTTTCTTT.

This clone was observed a handful of times. The chain recombines TRBV19 with TRBJ2-5; possible D gene TRBD1, 6 bases. The V end lost 9 bases, the J end lost 3 bases, and 17 bases lay between the germline ends. CDR1 is LNHDA and CDR2 is SQIVND in the germline V gene (reference sequence). The CDR3 loop spans 14 amino acids. The CDR3 bases are TGTGCCAGCCATCCAACAGGGACCAAAGAGACCCAGTACTTC. Translating it yields CASHPTGTKETQYF. The entire variable domain, with the rest obtained from reference TRBV19 and TRBJ2-5, is as follows: DGGITQSPKYLFRKEGQNVTLSCEQNLNHDAMYWYRQDPGQGLRLIYYSQIVNDFQKGDIAEGYSVSREKKESFPLTVTSAQKNPTAFYLCASHPTGTKETQYFGPGTRLLVL.

This clone was detected a few times. The rearrangement links TRBV6-1 to TRBJ1-3, with unresolved D. Germline-derived CDR1 and CDR2 are MNHNS and SASEGT. The CDR3 sequence is 12 residues long. V was clipped by 7 bases and J by 6 bases, with 10 bases between them. CDR3 DNA sequence: TGTGCCAGCACCTTACAGATAAACACCATATATTTT. This translates into CASTLQINTIYF.

This clone showed up just a few times. V usage is TRBV27 and J usage is TRBJ1-1; TRBD1 aligns across 12 bases. From germline, CDR1 is MNHEY and CDR2 SMNVEV (reference sequence). The CDR3 consists of 16 residues. V lost 8 bases and J lost 2; bases outside the gene matches: 9. CDR3: CASRSGTGGFNTEAFF. The CDR3 DNA follows: TGTGCCAGCCGAAGCGGGACAGGGGGCTTCAACACTGAAGCTTTCTTT.